What follows are 7 T cell receptor beta chains derived from one specimen sequenced in a study of blood T cells in healthy people across ages. Using a J-beta primer mix together with a sample-barcoded 5' primer, a second PCR was run for roughly 6 to 12 cycles. A single record per CDR3 protein comes from TCRdb applying MiXCR to the 5' RACE reads. This sample has some 900,000 distinct CDR3 sequences, with roughly 52% found just once. Source material: blood. The receptor set was obtained from a man in his thirties or forties in good health.

This clonotype has just a few counts. The CDR3 sequence is CSASSTSGGSSSYEQYF. The CDR3 nucleotides are TGCAGTGCTTCCTCGACTAGCGGGGGGTCAAGCTCCTACGAGCAGTACTTC. J is TRBJ2-7 and V is TRBV20-1, with 13 bases identical to TRBD2. From germline, CDR1 is DFQATT and CDR2 SNEGSKA (reference sequence). The CDR3 has 17 residues. J lost 0 bases, V lost 5 bases, and 10 bases had no gene match.

This clonotype was counted a few times. The rearrangement joins TRBV7-9 to TRBJ2-4, with TRBD2 as a possible D gene (5 bases). The CDR3 runs to 15 residues. Germline V gives CDR1 SEHNR, CDR2 FQNEAQ (reference sequence). The ends were cut back, 5 bases at V and 7 bases at J, with 18 bases in the middle. The CDR3 reads CASSPPRDTGNIQYF. The CDR3 bases are TGTGCCAGCAGCCCCCCTCGTGACACGGGGAACATTCAGTACTTC.

The chain carries TRBV7-9 and TRBJ1-5; D perhaps matches TRBD1 (6 bases). V was pared by 5 bases and J by 0 bases, with 14 bases between. This CDR3 comprises 16 residues. Germline-derived CDR1 and CDR2 are SEHNR and FQNEAQ (reference sequence). DNA of the CDR3: TGTGCCAGCAGCCCTCCGGGACACGGTAGCAATCAGCCCCAGCATTTT. Encoded protein: CASSPPGHGSNQPQHF.

A few counts support this clonotype. V usage is TRBV20-1 and J usage is TRBJ2-5, with TRBD1 identical over 9 bases. Per germline, CDR1 DFQATT and CDR2 SNEGSKA (reference sequence). The V segment lost 3 bases and the J segment 1 base; nucleotides outside the gene matches: 3. CDR3 length: 14 amino acids. CDR3 nucleotides: TGCAGTGCTAGGCGGACAGGGGTCCAAGAGACCCAGTACTTC. It translates to CSARRTGVQETQYF.

The chain links TRBV5-1 to TRBJ1-4; 7 nucleotides match TRBD1. The CDR3 sequence is 16 residues long. Germline-derived CDR1 and CDR2 are SGHRS and YFSETQ. V gave up 4 bases and J gave up 7 bases; unmatched junction bases: 13. The CDR3 loop reads CASSTGVGDRGEKLFF. CDR3 sequence (DNA): TGCGCCAGCAGCACCGGGGTGGGGGACAGAGGTGAAAAACTGTTTTTT.

This clonotype came up once. The chain links TRBV7-2 to TRBJ2-7, with 8 positions matching TRBD2. CDR3 length: 14 residues. With V trimmed by 8 bases and J by 2 bases, 8 bases remained unmatched. Germline CDR1 is SGHTA and CDR2 is FQGNSA. As DNA, the CDR3 is TGTGCCAGCGGCCGTGGACTAGCAACCTACGAGCAGTACTTC. Translation: CASGRGLATYEQYF.

This clonotype has more than one count but fewer than ten. The genes are TRBV7-2 and TRBJ2-2; weak D call: TRBD1 (6 bases). The CDR3 is 15 residues long. V dropped 5 bases and J dropped 5 bases, with 15 bases sitting between them. Per the germline V gene, CDR1 is SGHTA and CDR2 is FQGNSA. CDR3 in DNA: TGTGCCAGCAGCACCCGACAGGTCCCGACCGGGGAGCTGTTTTTT. This encodes CASSTRQVPTGELFF.